Below are 25 T cell receptor beta chains sequenced from a single sample in a study of blood T cell repertoires in COVID-19. TCRdb keeps only in-frame clones here, not all; method: immunoSEQ multiplex PCR. In the table there are hundreds of thousands of clones, 90% of which are singletons. Sequencing was carried out using peripheral blood. These receptors were collected from a woman aged 18-29 years with acute or convalescent COVID-19.

The chain links TRBV2 to TRBJ1-5; D is possibly TRBD1 (5 bases). The V gene lost 8 bases and the J gene lost 3 bases, with 11 bases spanning the gap. Germline loops: CDR1 SNHLY, CDR2 FYNNEI. The CDR3 runs to 13 residues. This chain's CDR3 is CASDNGHNQPQHF. DNA for the CDR3: TGTGCCAGCGACAACGGACACAATCAGCCCCAGCATTTT.

The chain combines TRBV29-1 with TRBJ2-7; maybe TRBD2 (6 bases). Looked up from germline, CDR1 is SQVTM and CDR2 is ANQGSEA. V lost 4 bases to trimming and J lost 3 bases, with 13 bases between them. This CDR3 comprises 13 residues. The CDR3 loop is CSVVGGRSYEQYF. CDR3 DNA sequence: TGCAGCGTTGTGGGGGGAAGGAGCTACGAGCAGTACTTC.

The chain has TRBV29-1 and TRBJ1-5, with 8 bases lining up with TRBD1. CDR1 is SQVTM, CDR2 ANQGSEA, per germline. Trimming at V came to 7 bases and at J to 3 bases, leaving 14 bases not matched to a gene. CDR3 length: 16 residues. CDR3 protein: CSGLSPRGRYNQPQHF. The DNA for the CDR3 is TGCAGCGGCCTAAGTCCCAGGGGGCGTTACAATCAGCCCCAGCATTTT.

This clone appeared once. This chain uses TRBV27 with TRBJ2-7; 11 bases fit TRBD2. Trimming took 6 bases from V and 2 from J; bases not matched to a gene: 3. The CDR3 is 14 residues long. In germline, CDR1 is MNHEY, CDR2 SMNVEV (reference sequence). The CDR3 DNA sequence: TGTGCCAGCAGACTAGCGGGGGCCGCCTACGAGCAGTACTTC. This encodes CASRLAGAAYEQYF.

V gene TRBV29-1 combines with J gene TRBJ1-2; D unclear. V lost 7 bases to trimming and J lost 8 bases, with 17 bases between them. The CDR3 length is 12 residues. Germline V gives CDR1 SQVTM, CDR2 ANQGSEA. The DNA of the CDR3 is TGCAGCGCCGCCAGCGCTCGAGGAGGCTACACCTTC. It translates to CSAASARGGYTF.

Only one count was recorded for this clone. V usage is TRBV29-1 and J usage is TRBJ2-3; 11 bases fit TRBD2. The CDR3 has 13 amino acids. Germline V gene data show CDR1 as SQVTM and CDR2 as ANQGSEA. The trim removed 7 bases at V and 6 bases at J, leaving 6 bases unmatched. CDR3 bases: TGCAGCGCACTAGCGGGGGCGGGGGATACGCAGTATTTT. This encodes CSALAGAGDTQYF.

The rearrangement uses TRBV6-6 and TRBJ1-2; TRBD1 agrees at 7 bases. Unmatched junction bases numbered 5, after V lost 6 bases and J lost 4 bases. This CDR3 is built from 13 residues. Germline V gene sequence: CDR1 MNHNY, CDR2 SVGAGI (reference sequence). The CDR3 is CASSRGLIYGYTF. The CDR3 coding sequence is TGTGCCAGCAGCAGGGGGTTGATCTATGGCTACACCTTC.

The chain links TRBV6-5 to TRBJ2-6; tentatively, D is TRBD2 (6 bases). CDR3 length: 14 residues. CDR1 is MNHEY, CDR2 SVGAGI, per germline. The V and J ends lost 9 bases and 0 bases respectively, with 9 bases between them. The CDR3 sequence: CASGGSSGANVLTF. DNA of the CDR3: TGTGCCAGTGGGGGGAGCTCTGGGGCCAACGTCCTGACTTTC.

The chain's CDR3 is CASTGSSNYGYTF. CDR3 nucleotides: TGTGCCAGTACCGGGTCCTCTAACTATGGCTACACCTTC. The V call is TRBV19, the J call TRBJ1-2; D not certain. V was pared by 7 bases and J by 0 bases, with 9 bases between. Germline values: CDR1 LNHDA, CDR2 SQIVND (reference sequence). This CDR3 spans 13 amino acids.

The CDR3 sequence is CAWDPGGQENTEAFF. CDR3 nucleotides: TGTGCCTGGGACCCGGGGGGACAGGAGAACACTGAAGCTTTCTTT. The chain links TRBV30 to TRBJ1-1, with 8 bases matching TRBD1. Germline values: CDR1 GTSNPN, CDR2 SVGIG (reference sequence). This CDR3 is built from 15 residues. V lost 5 bases and J lost 1; bases outside the gene matches: 9.

The sample holds a few counts of this clone. The DNA is omitted, as the CDR3 cannot be located on it reliably, and the CDR3 follows TCRdb's listing. The chain carries TRBV10-1 and TRBJ2-1; TRBD2, as called in the table, went unchecked against the DNA. Germline values: CDR1 WNHNN, CDR2 SYGVQD (reference sequence). The CDR3 length equals 16 residues, ends included. The CDR3 here is CASRVVGPGIYNEQFF.

To note about this clone: Other DNA sequences in this specimen translate into the identical CDR3. The chain uses TRBV24-1 and TRBJ2-5, with D perhaps TRBD1 (6 bases). Trimming left V 1 base short and J 1 base short, with 6 bases between. The CDR3 length is 14 residues. Germline values: CDR1 KGHDR, CDR2 SFDVKD. DNA of the CDR3: TGTGCCACCAGTGATTTACAGGGCCAAGAGACCCAGTACTTC. Its protein product is CATSDLQGQETQYF.

This chain links TRBV7-9 with TRBJ1-1, with D possibly TRBD1 on 5 matching bases. Germline V gene data show CDR1 as SEHNR and CDR2 as FQNEAQ (reference sequence). CDR3 length: 18 amino acids. V shed 3 bases and J shed 0 bases, with 20 bases lying between them. CDR3 residues: CASSFRAGRGNLNTEAFF. The CDR3 DNA reads as TGTGCCAGCAGCTTCAGGGCAGGGCGGGGAAACTTGAACACTGAAGCTTTCTTT.

The rearrangement joins TRBV5-1 to TRBJ1-6; D possibly corresponds to TRBD1 (5 bases). Trimming removed 0 bases from V and 7 bases from J, with 11 bases in between. Germline lookup yields CDR1 SGHRS and CDR2 YFSETQ. The CDR3 is 15 residues long. CDR3 DNA: TGCGCCAGCAGCTTGGCCGGCAGGGCCAATTCACCCCTCCACTTT. Its translation: CASSLAGRANSPLHF.

The chain couples TRBV5-1 to TRBJ1-1, with 8 bases lining up with TRBD1. Trimming at V came to 4 bases and at J to 6 bases, leaving 14 bases not matched to a gene. The CDR3 extends over 16 amino acids. In germline, CDR1 is SGHRS, CDR2 YFSETQ. The chain's CDR3 is CASSVGQALNRPEAFF. In DNA, the CDR3 is TGCGCCAGCAGCGTGGGACAGGCCCTCAACCGGCCTGAAGCTTTCTTT.

The rearrangement joins TRBV2 to TRBJ1-3, with 9 bases matching TRBD1. J was trimmed by 4 bases and V by 5 bases; bases with no gene match: 6. CDR3 length equals 15 residues. Per the germline V gene, CDR1 is SNHLY and CDR2 is FYNNEI. The chain's CDR3 is CASSPRTGAGNTIYF. The CDR3 DNA reads as TGTGCCAGCAGTCCAAGGACAGGGGCCGGAAACACCATATATTTT.

This chain connects TRBV7-2 to TRBJ2-6, with D unresolved. Trimming shortened V by 1 base and J by 2 bases, and 12 bases separated the two germline ends. CDR1 is SGHTA and CDR2 is FQGNSA in the germline V gene. The CDR3 runs to 17 residues. CDR3 in amino acids: CASSLVAGTTGANVLTF. Written as DNA, the CDR3 is TGTGCCAGCAGCTTAGTAGCCGGTACCACTGGGGCCAACGTCCTGACTTTC.

The gene calls are TRBV29-1 and TRBJ2-7, with 8 bases aligning to TRBD2. V lost 4 bases to trimming and J lost 3 bases; unmatched junction nucleotides: 8. Looked up from germline, CDR1 is SQVTM and CDR2 is ANQGSEA. The CDR3 spans 14 residues. The CDR3 spells CSVVGPGGFYEQYF. As DNA, the CDR3 is TGCAGCGTTGTGGGCCCGGGGGGGTTCTACGAGCAGTACTTC.

The genes are TRBV6-2 or TRBV6-3 and TRBJ2-1, with 7 bases fitting TRBD2. V was pared by 5 bases and J by 6 bases, with 10 bases of the junction left unmatched. The CDR3 runs 15 residues. Per the germline V gene, CDR1 is MNHEY and CDR2 is SVGEGT. CDR3 protein: CASSHTSDSPNEQFF. For the CDR3, the DNA is TGTGCCAGCAGTCATACTAGCGATAGTCCCAATGAGCAGTTCTTC.

The chain has TRBV6-2 or TRBV6-3 and TRBJ2-3; TRBD2 might be the D (6 bases). The CDR3 is 14 residues long. Germline CDR1 reads MNHEY; CDR2 reads SVGEGT. The V and J ends lost 0 bases and 4 bases respectively, with 8 bases between them. CDR3 bases: TGTGCCAGCAGTTACTCGAGGAGGGCAGATACGCAGTATTTT. It codes for CASSYSRRADTQYF.

The chain is built from TRBV7-9 and TRBJ2-1; 10 nucleotides line up with TRBD2. Germline V lookup: CDR1 SEHNR, CDR2 FQNEAQ (reference sequence). The CDR3 totals 15 residues. V trimming: 5 bases; J trimming: 6 bases; junction bases outside the gene matches: 7. The CDR3 DNA reads TGTGCCAGCAGCCCACTAGCGGGGAAAATCAATGAGCAGTTCTTC. This encodes CASSPLAGKINEQFF.

The V call is TRBV3-1 (or the pseudogene TRBV3-2), the J call TRBJ1-6; a possible D gene is TRBD1 (6 bases). Deletions cut 4 bases from V and 11 bases from J, with 15 bases between. CDR1 and CDR2 from the germline V gene are LGHDT and YNNKEL (reference sequence). This CDR3 spans 14 amino acids. The CDR3 here is CASSRRDNAAPLHF. Here the CDR3 DNA reads TGTGCCAGCAGCCGCCGGGACAACGCTGCACCCCTCCACTTT.

V is TRBV5-1 and J is TRBJ2-1; 9 bases are a match to TRBD1. Germline V lookup: CDR1 SGHRS, CDR2 YFSETQ. V shed 4 bases and J 8 bases; nucleotides not matched to a gene: 10. The CDR3 loop spans 15 amino acids. For the CDR3, the DNA is TGCGCCAGCAGCGGGACCGGGACAGGGTACCATGAGCAGTTCTTC. This gives the protein CASSGTGTGYHEQFF.

This chain connects TRBV10-2 to TRBJ2-7, with TRBD1 matching 8 bases. Germline assignment: CDR1 WSHSY and CDR2 SAAADI. This CDR3 contains 15 residues. V was clipped by 3 bases and J by 5 bases; unmatched bases: 9. CDR3 in amino acids: CASSDRHRGNDEQYF. The CDR3 DNA sequence: TGCGCCAGCAGTGACCGACACAGGGGGAACGACGAGCAGTACTTC.

The chain employs TRBV19 and TRBJ2-1, with 7 bases matching TRBD1. Losses at the gene ends were 5 bases for V and 9 bases for J; bases not matched to a gene: 13. The CDR3 sequence is 15 residues long. Germline CDR1 and CDR2: LNHDA and SQIVND (reference sequence). The CDR3 spells CASSAQDRVRGEQFF. The CDR3 nucleotides are TGTGCCAGTAGTGCCCAAGACAGGGTTCGGGGTGAGCAGTTCTTC. The full variable domain, its missing parts supplied by reference TRBV19 and TRBJ2-1, is DGGITQSPKYLFRKEGQNVTLSCEQNLNHDAMYWYRQDPGQGLRLIYYSQIVNDFQKGDIAEGYSVSREKKESFPLTVTSAQKNPTAFYLCASSAQDRVRGEQFFGPGTRLTVL.